One sample yielded the 8 T cell receptor beta chains listed below, sequenced in a study of response to subunit inactivated influenza vaccine. MiXCR, run by TCRdb on the RT-PCR reads, gives a single entry per CDR3 protein. The sample contains more than 550,000 distinct CDR3 sequences, approximately 12% of which appear only once. This material consisted of PBMCs from blood, taken on the day of vaccination. The receptor set was obtained from a man aged 50 to 60 who received an inactivated influenza vaccine.

This clonotype has just a few counts. The J gene is TRBJ1-4, the V gene TRBV16; 10 bases align to TRBD1. V lost 4 bases and J lost 5; bases outside the gene matches: 7. Germline CDR1 reads KGHSY; CDR2 reads FQNENV. The CDR3 runs to 16 residues. CDR3 region: CASSRIGTGENEKLFF. CDR3 in DNA: TGTGCCAGCAGCCGCATAGGGACAGGGGAGAATGAAAAACTGTTTTTT.

This clonotype was counted at least ten times. This chain joins TRBV5-1 and TRBJ2-7; D is perhaps TRBD1 or TRBD2 (5 bases each). This CDR3 contains 16 residues. The V end lost 4 bases, the J end lost 1 base, and 18 bases lay between the germline ends. The V gene's germline CDR1 is SGHRS and CDR2 YFSETQ. The CDR3 loop is CASSIQSGTESYEQYF. DNA of the CDR3: TGCGCCAGCAGCATACAATCCGGGACGGAGTCCTACGAGCAGTACTTC.

This clonotype was picked up a small number of times. The chain is built from TRBV12-3 or TRBV12-4 and TRBJ2-4; D might be TRBD1 (5 bases). The CDR3 consists of 13 residues. Between the trimmed V and J ends, which lost 5 bases and 3 bases, there was a span of 8 bases. The CDR3 DNA reads TGTGCCAGCAGTGACAGATACAAAAACATTCAGTACTTC. It yields the protein CASSDRYKNIQYF.

This clonotype appeared a few times. The genes are TRBV5-6 and TRBJ2-7; TRBD2 might be the D (5 bases). Per the germline V gene, CDR1 is SGHDT and CDR2 is YYEEEE. V lost 2 bases, J lost 4 bases, and 16 bases lay in between. The CDR3 covers 15 residues. The CDR3 loop reads CASSFMTWRMYEQYF. CDR3 in DNA: TGTGCCAGCAGCTTTATGACTTGGAGGATGTACGAGCAGTACTTC.

This clonotype was recorded a few times. The chain combines TRBV7-2 with TRBJ2-1; 13 bases fit TRBD2. J gave up 6 bases and V 1 base, and 3 bases lay outside the gene matches. The CDR3 contains 16 residues. Germline loops: CDR1 SGHTA, CDR2 FQGNSA. CDR3 in DNA: TGTGCCAGCAGCTTAGAACTAGCGGGAGGGGGCAATGAGCAGTTCTTC. Translated: CASSLELAGGGNEQFF.

Only a few counts were recorded for this clonotype. This chain links TRBV21-1 with TRBJ1-1; TRBD1, as called in the table, went unchecked against the DNA. TRBV21-1 is a documented pseudogene. The CDR3 runs to 18 residues. The CDR3 DNA is TGTGCCAGCAGCAAACCTCGACAGGGGCCGGGGAAGGACACTGAAGCTTTCTTT. The encoded protein is CASSKPRQGPGKDTEAFF.

The table lists this clonotype with a few counts. This chain connects TRBV7-2 to TRBJ1-6, with D hard to call. V was pared by 0 bases and J by 10 bases, with 16 bases between. CDR1 is SGHTA, CDR2 FQGNSA, per germline. The CDR3 has 16 residues. The CDR3 DNA follows: TGTGCCAGCAGCTTAGCGGATCCCGGGGATGGGTCACCCCTCCACTTT. Its protein is CASSLADPGDGSPLHF.

This clonotype was observed at least ten times. This rearrangement joins TRBV12-3 or TRBV12-4 to TRBJ2-3; D is ambiguous. The germline V and J ends were trimmed by 4 bases and 2 bases, with 4 bases remaining between them. The CDR3 runs to 12 residues. The CDR3 coding sequence is TGTGCCAGCAGTTCCTACACAGATACGCAGTATTTT. Its translation: CASSSYTDTQYF.